The 4 T cell receptor beta chains below come from one sample, sequenced in a study of blood T cell repertoires in COVID-19. The data were produced by immunoSEQ multiplex PCR, yet TCRdb's version contains in-frame clones alone and is incomplete. The table includes tens of thousands of clones, roughly 91% detected once. The specimen sequenced was peripheral blood. These receptors all come from a human donor in a cohort sampled during active COVID-19.

This CDR3 reads CASSSTPYNEQFF. CDR3 coding DNA: TGCGCCAGCAGTTCGACTCCATACAATGAGCAGTTCTTC. The chain is built from TRBV10-2 and TRBJ2-1, with D hard to call. Trimming shortened V by 5 bases and J by 4 bases, and 9 bases separated the two germline ends. This CDR3 is built from 13 residues. Germline values: CDR1 WSHSY, CDR2 SAAADI.

CDR3: CASSLGAGGPGDTQYF. The CDR3 DNA is TGTGCCAGCAGCTTGGGGGCCGGGGGGCCGGGAGATACGCAGTATTTT. The rearrangement uses TRBV7-2 and TRBJ2-3; tentative D call: TRBD2 (7 bases). V lost 3 bases and J lost 5, with 18 bases in between. CDR1 and CDR2 from the germline V gene are SGHTA and FQGNSA. The CDR3 consists of 16 residues.

This clone was seen just once. V and J are TRBV30 and TRBJ2-7; 10 positions agree with TRBD1. The CDR3 length is 15 residues. The J segment lost 4 bases and the V segment lost 2 bases, leaving 8 bases of the junction unmatched. The germline gives CDR1 GTSNPN, CDR2 SVGIG (reference sequence). CDR3 residues: CAWSRLTGGFYEQYF. For the CDR3, the DNA is TGTGCCTGGAGTCGATTGACAGGGGGCTTTTACGAGCAGTACTTC.

J is TRBJ2-7 and V is TRBV3-1 (or the pseudogene TRBV3-2); no firm D call. This CDR3 spans 14 amino acids. V gave up 1 base and J gave up 3 bases, with 10 bases separating them. From germline, CDR1 is LGHDT and CDR2 YNNKEL (reference sequence). Written as DNA, the CDR3 is TGTGCCAGCAGCCAAGGGCCAGGCCTCTACGAGCAGTACTTC. It translates to CASSQGPGLYEQYF.